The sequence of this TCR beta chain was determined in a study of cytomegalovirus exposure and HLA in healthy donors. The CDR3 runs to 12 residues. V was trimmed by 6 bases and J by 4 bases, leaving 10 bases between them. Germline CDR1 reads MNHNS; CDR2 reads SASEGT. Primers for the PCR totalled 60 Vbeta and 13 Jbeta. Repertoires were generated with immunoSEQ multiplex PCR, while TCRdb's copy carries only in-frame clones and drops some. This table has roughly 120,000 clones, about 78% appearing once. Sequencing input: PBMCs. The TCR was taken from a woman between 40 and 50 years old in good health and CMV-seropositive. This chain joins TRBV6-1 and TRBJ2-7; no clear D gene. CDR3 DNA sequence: TGTGCCAGCAGGTTATACGGGTACGAGCAGTACTTC. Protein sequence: CASRLYGYEQYF.